This T cell receptor beta chain was documented in a study of blood T cells in healthy people across ages. Study-wide results and caveats: Higher naive T cell percentage went strongly together with higher TCR beta diversity. The recorded TCR beta diversity per million T cells decreased in a roughly linear manner with age.

The CDR3 covers 17 residues. V trimming: 2 bases; J trimming: 7 bases; junction bases outside the gene matches: 11. Germline CDR1 is SGHVS and CDR2 is FNYEAQ. Through a sample-barcoded 5' primer and a J-beta primer mix, a second PCR was run for 7 to 11 cycles. TCRdb passed the 5' RACE reads through MiXCR, listing each CDR3 protein once. The table includes about 900,000 distinct CDR3 sequences, about 44% detected once. About this clonotype itself: Its antigen is unknown.

Every sample yielded at least 6.5 million isolated PBMCs. The authors extracted at least 5 micrograms of total RNA per sample. Sequenced sample: blood. J is TRBJ1-6 and V is TRBV7-6, with TRBD1 matching over 7 bases. The sequence came from a man aged 25 to 45 in good health. CDR3 sequence: CASSLNSVQGSNSPLHF. DNA for the CDR3: TGTGCCAGCAGCTTAAATTCGGTACAGGGGTCAAATTCACCCCTCCACTTT. The variable domain in full, with the rest retrieved from reference TRBV7-6 and TRBJ1-6, is GAGVSQSPRYKVTKRGQDVALRCDPISGHVSLYWYRQALGQGPEFLTYFNYEAQQDKSGLPNDRFSAERPEGSISTLTIQRTEQRDSAMYRCASSLNSVQGSNSPLHFGNGTRLTVT.